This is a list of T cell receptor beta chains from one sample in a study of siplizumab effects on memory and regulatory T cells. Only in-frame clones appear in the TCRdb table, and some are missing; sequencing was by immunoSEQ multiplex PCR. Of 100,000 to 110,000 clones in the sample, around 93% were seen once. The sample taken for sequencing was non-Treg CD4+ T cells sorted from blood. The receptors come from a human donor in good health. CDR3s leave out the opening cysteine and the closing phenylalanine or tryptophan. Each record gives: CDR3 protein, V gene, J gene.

CDR3aa: ASSYGQLSNQPQH
v_gene: TRBV7-9
j_gene: TRBJ1-5

CDR3aa: ASSQVARLEQY
v_gene: TRBV4-2
j_gene: TRBJ2-7

CDR3aa: ASRERTDRNEAF
v_gene: TRBV19
j_gene: TRBJ1-1

CDR3aa: ASSWTSGSRYEQY
v_gene: TRBV11-2
j_gene: TRBJ2-7

CDR3aa: ASAQVPRETQY
v_gene: TRBV19
j_gene: TRBJ2-5

CDR3aa: ASRLTGGGNQPQH
v_gene: TRBV6-5
j_gene: TRBJ1-5

CDR3aa: ASSFGESSYNEQF
v_gene: TRBV7-9
j_gene: TRBJ2-1

CDR3aa: ASSEFLGLSEETQY
v_gene: TRBV10-1
j_gene: TRBJ2-5

CDR3aa: ASSQDNRAGASQYNEQF
v_gene: TRBV4-2
j_gene: TRBJ2-1

CDR3aa: ASSYLQGRETQY
v_gene: TRBV2
j_gene: TRBJ2-5

CDR3aa: AISGRQQEKTQY
v_gene: TRBV10-3
j_gene: TRBJ2-5

CDR3aa: ASILRTGGGETQY
v_gene: TRBV2
j_gene: TRBJ2-5

CDR3aa: ASSMWTSGRDETQY
v_gene: TRBV19
j_gene: TRBJ2-5

CDR3aa: ASSVGGSGNTGELF
v_gene: TRBV9
j_gene: TRBJ2-2

CDR3aa: ASSQGGGSQQY
v_gene: TRBV18
j_gene: TRBJ2-7

CDR3aa: ASSSRTSGVGGELF
v_gene: TRBV2
j_gene: TRBJ2-2

CDR3aa: ATSRELAGTSEQY
v_gene: TRBV15
j_gene: TRBJ2-7

CDR3aa: ASSRQGVDYNEQF
v_gene: TRBV2
j_gene: TRBJ2-1

CDR3aa: ASSVDPTGGSYEQY
v_gene: TRBV9
j_gene: -

CDR3aa: ASRRDRANTGELF
v_gene: TRBV6-4
j_gene: TRBJ2-2

CDR3aa: ASSVLGQGYNEQF
v_gene: TRBV9
j_gene: TRBJ2-1

CDR3aa: ASSPLAGGDEQY
v_gene: TRBV7-8
j_gene: TRBJ2-7

CDR3aa: ASSDAGWRPPSYNEQF
v_gene: TRBV10-2
j_gene: TRBJ2-1

CDR3aa: ASRVGVPYEQY
v_gene: TRBV28
j_gene: TRBJ2-7

CDR3aa: ASSLVSNQPQH
v_gene: TRBV7-9
j_gene: TRBJ1-5

CDR3aa: ASSTDRGTEAF
v_gene: TRBV18
j_gene: TRBJ1-1

CDR3aa: ATSRDRNSGRIHNEQF
v_gene: TRBV15
j_gene: TRBJ2-1

CDR3aa: ASSQPAAQETQY
v_gene: TRBV7-6
j_gene: TRBJ2-5